These T cell receptor beta chains were read from a single sample in a study of blood T cell repertoires in COVID-19. The data were produced by immunoSEQ multiplex PCR, yet TCRdb's version contains in-frame clones alone and is incomplete. This sample yields about 110,000 clones, of which less than 80% are seen a single time; 5% to 8% belongs to the top ten. Sequencing was done on a sample of peripheral blood. These receptors all stem from an elderly man with COVID-19, enrolled during active disease. The CDR3 runs from the conserved cysteine through the conserved F or W. D genes are given only for firm matches. Some rows mark clone size as missing; the rest say once, few, many or name a class of expanded clone.

V gene	clone size	J gene	D gene	CDR3 length	CDR3 protein	CDR3 DNA
TRBV19	-	TRBJ2-2	TRBD1	12	CASKTGAGELFF	TGTGCCAGTAAGACAGGGGCCGGGGAGCTGTTTTTT
TRBV5-6	-	TRBJ2-3	-	15	CASSLESVNTDTQYF	TGTGCCAGCAGCTTGGAAAGCGTGAACACAGATACGCAGTATTTT
TRBV7-9	-	TRBJ2-2	TRBD1	16	CASGGQGRFPTGELFF	TGTGCCTCCGGAGGACAGGGGCGTTTTCCCACCGGGGAGCTGTTTTTT
TRBV7-2	-	TRBJ2-7	TRBD2	15	CASSWGLAGAYEQYF	TGTGCCAGCAGCTGGGGACTAGCGGGAGCCTACGAGCAGTACTTC
TRBV28	once	TRBJ2-7	-	14	CASSSQGYPYEQYF	TGTGCCAGCAGTTCTCAGGGGTACCCGTACGAGCAGTACTTC
TRBV27	medium-sized	TRBJ2-7	TRBD1	15	CATADRGSTGDEQYF	TGTGCTACCGCGGACAGGGGCTCGACGGGGGACGAGCAGTACTTC
TRBV5-6	-	TRBJ2-3	TRBD2	16	CASSSLLAGGTDTQYF	TGTGCCAGCAGCTCCTTACTAGCGGGAGGCACAGATACGCAGTATTTT
TRBV9	-	TRBJ2-1	-	14	CASSLERSHNEQFF	TGTGCCAGCAGCTTGGAGAGATCTCACAATGAGCAGTTCTTC
TRBV4-1	-	TRBJ2-7	-	14	CASSQGPQSYEQYF	TGCGCCAGCAGCCAAGGGCCCCAGTCCTACGAGCAGTACTTC
TRBV30	-	TRBJ2-2	-	15	CAWSATRGNTGELFF	TGTGCCTGGAGTGCTACGAGAGGGAACACCGGGGAGCTGTTTTTT
TRBV7-2	-	TRBJ2-1	-	13	CASSLSGVPEQFF	TGTGCCAGCAGCTTATCAGGGGTCCCCGAGCAGTTCTTC
TRBV9	-	TRBJ2-1	TRBD2	15	CASSVELAGGNEQFF	TGTGCCAGCAGCGTAGAACTAGCGGGAGGCAATGAGCAGTTCTTC
TRBV9	-	TRBJ1-1	-	14	CASSGEGGDTEAFF	TGTGCCAGCAGCGGCGAAGGGGGGGATACTGAAGCTTTCTTT
TRBV5-8	-	TRBJ1-5	TRBD1	15	CASSSWTGGETPQHF	TGTGCCAGCAGCTCCTGGACAGGGGGCGAGACGCCCCAGCATTTT
TRBV25-1	-	TRBJ2-3	-	13	CASSSGGTDTQYF	TGTGCCAGCAGCAGCGGCGGCACAGATACGCAGTATTTT
TRBV6-1	-	TRBJ2-7	-	14	CASSDRGVYYEQYF	TGTGCCAGCAGTGATCGCGGTGTTTACTACGAGCAGTACTTC
TRBV28	-	TRBJ1-5	-	15	CASFGTTYSNQPQHF	TGTGCCAGCTTTGGCACTACCTATAGCAATCAGCCCCAGCATTTT
TRBV29-1	-	TRBJ1-1	-	13	CSVEESQNTEAFF	TGCAGCGTTGAGGAGAGCCAAAACACTGAAGCTTTCTTT
TRBV7-2	-	TRBJ1-6	TRBD1	15	CASSLQGAQGSPLHF	TGTGCCAGCAGCTTACAGGGGGCGCAGGGTTCACCCCTCCACTTT
TRBV5-1	few	TRBJ1-1	-	14	CASSQTLVNTEAFF	TGCGCCAGCTCCCAGACGCTAGTCAACACTGAAGCTTTCTTT
TRBV5-1	-	TRBJ2-3	TRBD2	18	CASSSFLSTSGRTDTQYF	TGCGCCAGCAGCTCCTTCCTCTCAACTAGCGGGCGCACAGATACGCAGTATTTT
TRBV27	-	TRBJ2-5	-	14	CASSPRRVQETQYF	TGTGCCAGCAGTCCGCGCAGGGTCCAAGAGACCCAGTACTTC
TRBV5-1	-	TRBJ2-1	TRBD2	17	CASSSSTIAGVYNEQFF	TGCGCCAGCAGCTCCTCCACCATAGCGGGAGTTTACAATGAGCAGTTCTTC
TRBV28	-	TRBJ1-1	TRBD1	15	CASSSPGQGRTEAFF	TGTGCCAGCAGTTCTCCGGGACAGGGGAGGACTGAAGCTTTCTTT
TRBV13	few	TRBJ2-6	TRBD1	16	CASSGTGGAGANVLTF	TGTGCCAGCAGCGGAACAGGGGGCGCTGGGGCCAACGTCCTGACTTTC
TRBV25-1	-	TRBJ1-1	-	14	CASSVPGLNTEAFF	TGTGCCAGCAGTGTACCAGGGCTGAACACTGAAGCTTTCTTT
TRBV5-6	few	TRBJ2-7	TRBD2	14	CASSLRLAAYEQYF	TGTGCCAGCAGCTTGAGACTAGCGGCCTACGAGCAGTACTTC
TRBV7-2	-	TRBJ2-7	-	13	CASSLAFLAEQYF	TGTGCCAGCAGCTTAGCCTTCTTGGCCGAGCAGTACTTC
TRBV6-1	-	TRBJ1-2	-	15	CASSEFVTTNYGYTF	TGTGCCAGCAGTGAATTTGTGACAACTAACTATGGCTACACCTTC
TRBV6-6	-	TRBJ1-6	-	14	CASSYSGEGSPLHF	TGTGCCAGCAGTTACTCAGGCGAGGGTTCACCCCTCCACTTT
TRBV24-1	-	TRBJ2-3	-	15	CATSDLMVASDTQYF	TGTGCCACCAGTGATTTGATGGTAGCGTCAGATACGCAGTATTTT
TRBV11-2	-	TRBJ2-1	-	16	CASSSRGAVAGNEQFF	TGTGCCAGCAGCTCCCGGGGAGCGGTAGCTGGGAATGAGCAGTTCTTC
TRBV6-6	-	TRBJ1-2	-	12	CASSQSGKGYTF	TGTGCCAGCAGCCAGAGCGGGAAGGGCTACACCTTC
TRBV4-1	-	TRBJ1-4	-	18	CASSPTPTGGQANEKLFF	TGCGCCAGCAGCCCAACCCCCACCGGGGGGCAGGCTAATGAAAAACTGTTTTTT
TRBV4-1	-	TRBJ1-5	TRBD1	16	CASSQGRQGAGQPQHF	TGCGCCAGCAGCCAAGGGAGACAGGGGGCAGGTCAGCCCCAGCATTTT
TRBV4-1	-	TRBJ2-2	-	15	CASSHFEGNTGELFF	TGCGCCAGCAGCCACTTCGAGGGAAACACCGGGGAGCTGTTTTTT
TRBV28	-	TRBJ1-5	TRBD1	14	CASRSTGGGQPQHF	TGTGCCAGCAGGTCCACAGGGGGCGGTCAGCCCCAGCATTTT
TRBV29-1	-	TRBJ1-2	-	15	CSVKQGALTGYGYTF	TGCAGCGTCAAACAGGGAGCTCTCACGGGCTATGGCTACACCTTC
TRBV9	-	TRBJ2-5	TRBD1	15	CASSVWDSNQETQYF	TGTGCCAGCAGCGTTTGGGACAGCAACCAAGAGACCCAGTACTTC
TRBV25-1	-	TRBJ2-1	TRBD2	12	CASLTSGSTQFF	TGTGCCAGCCTAACTAGCGGGAGTACCCAGTTCTTC
TRBV10-3	-	TRBJ1-2	TRBD1	13	CAIRETGADGYTF	TGTGCCATCAGGGAGACAGGGGCGGATGGCTACACCTTC
TRBV7-2	-	TRBJ2-1	TRBD2	15	CASSPRTSGHNEQFF	TGTGCCAGCAGCCCCCGGACTAGCGGGCACAATGAGCAGTTCTTC
TRBV5-1	-	TRBJ2-3	-	12	CASSLAADTQYF	TGCGCCAGCAGCTTGGCGGCAGATACGCAGTATTTT
TRBV11-2	-	TRBJ2-5	-	15	CASSLDPASSETQYF	TGTGCCAGCAGCTTAGATCCGGCTAGCAGCGAGACCCAGTACTTC
TRBV24-1	-	TRBJ2-7	TRBD1	14	CATSDGDRGYEQYF	TGTGCCACCAGTGATGGGGACAGGGGATACGAGCAGTACTTC
TRBV6-2/TRBV6-3	once	TRBJ1-5	-	14	CASSYGGENQPQHF	TGTGCCAGCAGTTACGGGGGGGAGAATCAGCCCCAGCATTTT
TRBV5-1	-	TRBJ2-7	TRBD1	18	CASSLSTGGHRSSYEQYF	TGCGCCAGCAGCTTGTCAACAGGGGGTCATCGGAGCTCCTACGAGCAGTACTTC
TRBV7-2	-	TRBJ1-5	TRBD1	15	CASSLQGASNQPQHF	TGTGCCAGCAGCCTACAGGGGGCGAGCAATCAGCCCCAGCATTTT
TRBV27	-	TRBJ2-2	-	13	CASSRPEAGELFF	TGTGCCAGCAGTCGTCCAGAGGCCGGGGAGCTGTTTTTT
TRBV28	-	TRBJ1-5	TRBD1	15	CASSGDSYSNQPQHF	TGTGCCAGCAGTGGGGACAGTTATAGCAATCAGCCCCAGCATTTT
TRBV6-2/TRBV6-3	-	TRBJ2-5	-	15	CASSYSDYYQETQYF	TGTGCCAGCAGTTACTCGGACTATTACCAAGAGACCCAGTACTTC